The present T cell receptor (beta chain) was sequenced within a study of identical twins. TCRdb re-analysed the 5' RACE reads in MiXCR, keeping a single row per CDR3 protein. The table has around 250,000 distinct CDR3 sequences, more than 9.5% seen once; the top ten hold more than 3.5%. CDR1 and CDR2 from the germline V gene are SGHDN and FVKESK. The CDR3 runs to 16 residues. Trimming shortened V by 0 bases and J by 6 bases, and 14 bases separated the two germline ends. This same sample was also taken into another study, of yellow fever vaccine responses in identical twins.

This chain uses TRBV14 with TRBJ2-2, with TRBD1 as a possible D gene (6 bases). The receptor was derived from a woman under 30 in good health. Material for sequencing was memory (CD45RO+) T cells sorted from blood. The CDR3 sequence: CASSQERRGRAGELFF. As DNA, the CDR3 is TGTGCCAGCAGCCAAGAACGCAGGGGACGGGCCGGGGAGCTGTTTTTT.